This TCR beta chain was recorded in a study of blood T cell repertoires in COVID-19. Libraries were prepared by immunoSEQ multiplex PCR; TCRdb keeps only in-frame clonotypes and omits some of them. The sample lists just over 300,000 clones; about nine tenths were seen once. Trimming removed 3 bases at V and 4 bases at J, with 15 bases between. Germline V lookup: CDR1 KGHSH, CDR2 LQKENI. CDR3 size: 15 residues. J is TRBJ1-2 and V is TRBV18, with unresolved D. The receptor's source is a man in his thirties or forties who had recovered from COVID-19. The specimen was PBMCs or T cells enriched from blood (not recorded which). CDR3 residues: CASSPSVRLAYGYTF. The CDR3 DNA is TGTGCCAGCTCACCTTCGGTCCGGCTAGCCTATGGCTACACCTTC.